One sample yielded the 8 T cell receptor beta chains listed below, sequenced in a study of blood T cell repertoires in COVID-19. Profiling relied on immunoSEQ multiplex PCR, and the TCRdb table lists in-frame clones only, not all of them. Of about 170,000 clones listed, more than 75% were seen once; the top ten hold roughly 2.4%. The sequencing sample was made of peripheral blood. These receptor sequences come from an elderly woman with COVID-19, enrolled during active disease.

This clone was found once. The CDR3 DNA is TGTGCCAGTAGCTCGTTCACTGAAGCTTTCTTT. This gives the protein CASSSFTEAFF. The chain carries TRBV19 and TRBJ1-1; D unresolved. CDR3 size: 11 residues. Deletions cut 6 bases from V and 4 bases from J, with 6 bases between. CDR1 and CDR2 (germline): LNHDA, SQIVND (reference sequence).

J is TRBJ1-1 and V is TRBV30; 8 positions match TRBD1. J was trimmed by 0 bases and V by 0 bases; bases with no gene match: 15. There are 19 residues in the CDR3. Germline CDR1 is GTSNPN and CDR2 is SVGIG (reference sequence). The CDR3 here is CAWSVGVRGQVLMNTEAFF. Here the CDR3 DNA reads TGTGCCTGGAGTGTAGGGGTTAGGGGACAGGTACTAATGAACACTGAAGCTTTCTTT.

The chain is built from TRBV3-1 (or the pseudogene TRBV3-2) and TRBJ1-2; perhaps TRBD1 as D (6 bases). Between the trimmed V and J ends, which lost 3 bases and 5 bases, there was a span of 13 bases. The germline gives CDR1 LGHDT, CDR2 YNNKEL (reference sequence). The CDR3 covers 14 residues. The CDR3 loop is CASSHHGGQYGYTF. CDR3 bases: TGTGCCAGCAGCCACCACGGGGGGCAGTATGGCTACACCTTC.

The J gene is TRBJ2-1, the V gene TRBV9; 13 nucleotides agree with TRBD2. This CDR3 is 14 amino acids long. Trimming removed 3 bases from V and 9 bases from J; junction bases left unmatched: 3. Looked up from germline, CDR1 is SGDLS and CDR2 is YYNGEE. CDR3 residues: CASSGGLAGTEQFF. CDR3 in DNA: TGTGCCAGCAGCGGGGGACTAGCGGGAACTGAGCAGTTCTTC. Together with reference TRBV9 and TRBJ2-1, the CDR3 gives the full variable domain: DSGVTQTPKHLITATGQRVTLRCSPRSGDLSVYWYQQSLDQGLQFLIQYYNGEERAKGNILERFSAQQFPDLHSELNLSSLELGDSALYFCASSGGLAGTEQFFGPGTRLTVL.

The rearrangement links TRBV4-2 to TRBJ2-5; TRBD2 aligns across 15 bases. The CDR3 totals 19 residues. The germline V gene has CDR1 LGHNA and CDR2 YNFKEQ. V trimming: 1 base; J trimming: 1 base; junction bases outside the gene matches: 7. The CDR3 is CASSQGTSGRAHSQETQYF. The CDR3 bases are TGTGCCAGCAGCCAAGGGACTAGCGGGAGGGCCCACTCCCAAGAGACCCAGTACTTC.

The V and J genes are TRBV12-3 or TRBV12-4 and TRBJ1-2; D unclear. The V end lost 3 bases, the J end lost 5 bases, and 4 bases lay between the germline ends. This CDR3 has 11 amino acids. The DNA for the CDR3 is TGTGCCAGCAGTTTCAGATATGGCTACACCTTC. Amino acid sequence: CASSFRYGYTF.

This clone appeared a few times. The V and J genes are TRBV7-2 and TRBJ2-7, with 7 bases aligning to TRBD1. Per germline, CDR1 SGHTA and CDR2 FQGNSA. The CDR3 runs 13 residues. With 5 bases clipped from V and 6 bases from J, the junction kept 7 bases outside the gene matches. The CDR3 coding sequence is TGTGCCAGCAGCCGACAACGGACAGGCGAGCAGTACTTC. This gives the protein CASSRQRTGEQYF.

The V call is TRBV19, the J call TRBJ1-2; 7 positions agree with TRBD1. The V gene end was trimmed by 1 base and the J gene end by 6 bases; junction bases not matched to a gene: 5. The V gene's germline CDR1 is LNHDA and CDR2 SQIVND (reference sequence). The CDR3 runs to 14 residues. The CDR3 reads CASSIVGTGDGYTF. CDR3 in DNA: TGTGCCAGTAGTATAGTAGGAACAGGGGATGGCTACACCTTC.